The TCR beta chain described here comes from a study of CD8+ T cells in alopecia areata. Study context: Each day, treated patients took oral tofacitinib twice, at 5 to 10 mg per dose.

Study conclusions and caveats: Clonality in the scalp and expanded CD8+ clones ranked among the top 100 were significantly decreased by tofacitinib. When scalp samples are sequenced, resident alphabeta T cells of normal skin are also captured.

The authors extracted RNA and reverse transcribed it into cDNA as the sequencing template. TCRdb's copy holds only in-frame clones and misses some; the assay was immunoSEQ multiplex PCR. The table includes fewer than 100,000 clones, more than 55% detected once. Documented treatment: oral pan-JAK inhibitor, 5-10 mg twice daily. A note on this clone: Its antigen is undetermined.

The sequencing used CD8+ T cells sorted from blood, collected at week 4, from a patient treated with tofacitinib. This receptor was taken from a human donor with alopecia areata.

This chain's CDR3 is CAWRVGIGYEQYF. CDR3 coding DNA: TGTGCCTGGAGGGTCGGGATTGGCTACGAGCAGTACTTC. The chain carries TRBV30 and TRBJ2-7, with D maybe TRBD2 (5 bases). The CDR3 totals 13 residues. The V end was cut by 3 bases, the J end by 3 bases, with 12 bases between. Per the germline V gene, CDR1 is GTSNPN and CDR2 is SVGIG (reference sequence).